Below, one T cell receptor (beta chain) is given with its context. Its specificity is unknown. The sample is drawn from a study of shared clonotypes between healthy human individuals. Study-wide results and caveats: A small donor pool kept down the genetic and exposure-history diversity that was represented. Naive CD4 clonotypes were shared across several donors at about 5%.

CD8 cells classed as naive were CD45RO-negative and positively selected for CCR7, excluding terminally differentiated effector memory CD45RA+ cells. Unmatched junction bases numbered 9, after V lost 5 bases and J lost 6 bases. The CDR3 is 15 residues long. The germline CDR1 and CDR2 sequences are SGHTA and FQGNSA. Per sorted-subset replicate PCR, input was approximately 0.2 ug DNA, representing roughly 29,000 T cell genomes. As processed by the authors: Filtering differed since immunoSEQ provided only junctions, with no quality scores. This table comes from immunoSEQ multiplex PCR, and its TCRdb copy is limited to in-frame clones, with some not included. V, J and clone size are taken as reported in that table, and D and trimming were inferred from the DNA itself. Here the sample spans roughly 2.1 million clones, about 92% being singletons.

This receptor was identified in a man aged 18-30 years in good health. Some clones in this sample may be carry-over from other donors' samples. Sequencing was carried out using naive CD8+ T cells from PBMCs. The chain has TRBV7-2 and TRBJ2-1, with TRBD2 matching 8 bases. CDR3 bases: TGTGCCAGCAGCCTTCTAGCGGGCCTCCTCAATGAGCAGTTCTTC. Amino acids: CASSLLAGLLNEQFF. The full variable domain, in which reference TRBV7-2 and TRBJ2-1 provide the parts outside the CDR3, is GAGVSQSPSNKVTEKGKDVELRCDPISGHTALYWYRQSLGQGLEFLIYFQGNSAPDKSGLPSDRFSAERTGGSVSTLTIQRTQQEDSAVYLCASSLLAGLLNEQFFGPGTRLTVL.